These 2 T cell receptor beta chains originate from one sample sequenced in a study of control samples from healthy donors and cancer patients. Here immunoSEQ multiplex PCR was the method, and the copy in TCRdb shows in-frame clones only, minus some. The data show around 55,000 clones, with 90% to 97% seen just once and roughly 1.1% held by the top ten. The sequencing input was blood. Receptors originate from a woman under 30 in good health.

The chain joins TRBV7-9 to TRBJ2-7, with 9 bases matching TRBD1. J was trimmed by 1 base and V by 5 bases; bases with no gene match: 9. CDR1 is SEHNR, CDR2 FQNEAQ, per germline (reference sequence). The CDR3 loop spans 16 amino acids. CDR3 in DNA: TGTGCCAGCAGCCGCGTTCCGGGACAGGGATCCTACGAGCAGTACTTC. It codes for CASSRVPGQGSYEQYF.

The J gene is TRBJ2-1, the V gene TRBV30; 11 nucleotides line up with TRBD2. CDR1 is GTSNPN, CDR2 SVGIG, per germline (reference sequence). The CDR3 has 12 amino acids. V was clipped by 3 bases and J by 13 bases; unmatched bases: 5. The CDR3, as DNA: TGTGCCTGGAGCCCTAGCGGGGGGCCCCAGTTCTTC. Translation: CAWSPSGGPQFF.